The sequence of this T cell receptor (beta chain) was determined in a study of beta chain features in type 1 diabetes. Study-wide results and limits: The study found that naive, central memory and Treg TCRB repertoires appeared more similar in patients than in healthy donors. TCRB CDR3 length was moderately but significantly reduced in all four CD4+ subsets of Type 1 diabetes patients.

This clone came up a few times. The antigen remains undetermined. What was sequenced were expressed TCRB transcripts, since all of the isolated RNA had been reverse transcribed. Sequencing was performed with immunoSEQ multiplex PCR; in TCRdb, only in-frame clones are kept and a portion is missing. The data show about 160,000 clones, 9% to 10% seen once. Germline V gene sequence: CDR1 LNHNV, CDR2 YYDKDF (reference sequence). Trimming removed 0 bases at V and 7 bases at J, with 6 bases between. The CDR3 has 12 residues. The gene calls are TRBV15 and TRBJ1-2; no clear D gene. Specimen: central memory CD4+ T cells from blood. The receptor was isolated from a woman aged 25 to 39 with type 1 diabetes. CDR3 in DNA: TGTGCCACCAGCAGAGATTTGGCTGGCTACACCTTC. It translates to CATSRDLAGYTF.